These T cell receptor beta chains were read from a single sample in a study of T-cell reconstitution after alpha-beta-depleted transplantation in children. Each CDR3 protein is one row after TCRdb ran MiXCR on the PCR reads. The sample lists around 230,000 distinct CDR3 sequences; under 20% were seen once. The sample consisted of PBMCs, mostly from graft donor cells, taken 360 days after TCRalphabeta/CD19-depleted stem cell transplant. These TCRs come from a male patient aged 2 to 9 who had a stem cell transplant for acute lymphoblastic leukemia, so the T cells may come from the graft donor. Each CDR3 is given with its conserved first and last residue. A D gene is named only where the DNA matches it firmly. A clone size is listed for some rows: how often the clone was seen (once, few, many), or a class if it is expanded.

v_call	j_call	d_call	clone_size	cdr3_aa	cdr3_nt
TRBV15	TRBJ1-5	.	.	CATSYAGTNQPQHF	TGTGCCACCAGCTACGCAGGTACCAATCAGCCCCAGCATTTT
TRBV20-1	TRBJ2-1	TRBD2	.	CSASSGLGEWEQFF	TGCAGTGCTAGTTCAGGACTAGGCGAATGGGAGCAGTTCTTC
TRBV20-1	TRBJ2-3	.	.	CSARGLATDTQYF	TGCAGTGCTAGAGGTCTAGCCACAGATACGCAGTATTTT
TRBV5-1	TRBJ2-1	.	few	CASSSPRSEQFF	TGCGCCAGCAGCTCCCCCAGGAGTGAGCAGTTCTTC
TRBV4-3	TRBJ2-5	.	many	CASSQTGQETQYF	TGCGCCAGCAGCCAAACGGGGCAAGAGACCCAGTACTTC
TRBV7-9	TRBJ2-3	.	medium-sized	CASSTVGAADTQYF	TGTGCCAGCAGCACCGTTGGGGCAGCAGATACGCAGTATTTT
TRBV12-3/TRBV12-4	TRBJ2-7	TRBD1	.	CASSKNVPGQGRYEQYF	TGTGCCAGCAGCAAGAATGTTCCGGGACAGGGGCGCTACGAGCAGTACTTC
TRBV12-3/TRBV12-4	TRBJ1-1	TRBD1	many	CASNPGQGMNTEAFF	TGTGCCAGCAACCCGGGACAGGGGATGAACACTGAAGCTTTCTTT
TRBV7-8	TRBJ1-2	TRBD1	few	CASSLGAGGYGYTF	TGTGCCAGCAGCTTAGGCGCAGGGGGCTATGGCTACACCTTC
TRBV4-3	TRBJ2-3	TRBD1	.	CASSQDHPGGASDTQYF	TGCGCCAGCAGCCAAGATCACCCAGGGGGCGCTTCGGATACGCAGTATTTT
TRBV29-1	TRBJ2-5	.	many	CSVAARGETQYF	TGCAGCGTTGCGGCAAGAGGAGAGACCCAGTACTTC
TRBV5-1	TRBJ2-2	.	.	CASSLFRQANTGELFF	TGCGCCAGCAGCTTATTTCGTCAAGCGAACACCGGGGAGCTGTTTTTT
TRBV10-3	TRBJ2-7	TRBD1	few	CAISEKGGQGPSYEQYF	TGTGCCATCAGTGAGAAAGGGGGACAGGGTCCCTCCTACGAGCAGTACTTC
TRBV5-1	TRBJ2-5	TRBD2	.	CASSPLPGGPYETQYF	TGCGCCAGCAGCCCTTTGCCGGGGGGGCCTTATGAGACCCAGTACTTC
TRBV29-1	TRBJ2-1	TRBD2	many	CSVEGSSGGAILGDEQFF	TGCAGCGTTGAAGGCAGTAGCGGGGGGGCTATTCTCGGCGATGAGCAGTTCTTC
TRBV2	TRBJ1-1	TRBD1	few	CASSLDRGATEAFF	TGTGCCAGCAGTCTGGACAGGGGAGCCACTGAAGCTTTCTTT
TRBV6-1	TRBJ1-6	.	few	CASSLPSTGGASSPLHF	TGTGCCAGCAGCCTGCCCTCGACGGGGGGTGCTTCTTCACCCCTCCACTTT
TRBV10-3	TRBJ1-5	.	.	CAISGGEPDQPQHF	TGTGCCATCAGTGGAGGGGAGCCGGATCAGCCCCAGCATTTT
TRBV12-3/TRBV12-4	TRBJ2-1	.	.	CASSGNNEQFF	TGTGCCAGCAGTGGCAACAATGAGCAGTTCTTC
TRBV5-6	TRBJ2-5	TRBD2	.	CASSTGLGDQETQYF	TGTGCCAGCAGCACCGGACTAGGGGACCAAGAGACCCAGTACTTC
TRBV7-6	TRBJ1-2	.	few	CASSLRTDLSYGYTF	TGTGCCAGCAGCTTAAGGACAGACCTCAGCTATGGCTACACCTTC
TRBV12-3/TRBV12-4	TRBJ2-1	.	many	CASIKANEQFF	TGTGCCAGCATCAAGGCCAATGAGCAGTTCTTC
TRBV29-1	TRBJ1-1	TRBD1	.	CSVEGTGVTEAFF	TGCAGCGTTGAAGGGACAGGGGTTACTGAAGCTTTCTTT
TRBV24-1	TRBJ2-3	.	.	CATSDLTEATDTQYF	TGTGCCACCAGTGATTTGACGGAGGCCACAGATACGCAGTATTTT
TRBV7-3	TRBJ2-1	.	.	CTICLIVGAARSYNEQFF	TGTACCATCTGTTTAATTGTGGGGGCGGCCCGATCTTACAATGAGCAGTTCTTC
TRBV4-2	TRBJ2-1	.	.	CASSRVDPGRGFNEQFF	TGTGCCAGCAGCCGAGTAGACCCGGGTAGGGGCTTCAATGAGCAGTTCTTC
TRBV3-1	TRBJ1-2	TRBD1	.	CASSQVTGVYGYTF	TGTGCCAGCAGCCAAGTTACAGGGGTCTATGGCTACACCTTC
TRBV7-9	TRBJ2-7	.	few	CASSLSSQLDNEQYF	TGTGCCAGCAGCTTGTCGAGCCAATTGGACAACGAGCAGTACTTC
TRBV29-1	TRBJ1-1	.	few	CSVEDPTRGRDAEAFF	TGCAGCGTTGAAGACCCCACCAGGGGAAGAGACGCTGAAGCTTTCTTT
TRBV20-1	TRBJ2-7	TRBD2	.	CSALGSLAGTYEQYF	TGCAGTGCCCTAGGTAGCCTAGCGGGAACCTACGAGCAGTACTTC
TRBV6-1	TRBJ1-2	.	few	CASTRDSTGGYGYTF	TGTGCCAGCACCCGGGACTCAACCGGAGGCTATGGCTACACCTTC
TRBV7-6	TRBJ2-5	TRBD2	.	CASSLGASGGSETQYF	TGTGCCAGCAGCTTAGGGGCTAGCGGGGGTTCAGAGACCCAGTACTTC
TRBV5-5	TRBJ2-3	.	many	CASSSTGLTDTQYF	TGTGCCAGCAGCTCTACAGGGTTGACAGATACGCAGTATTTT
TRBV5-1	TRBJ1-1	.	many	CASSPGGLNTEAFF	TGCGCCAGCAGCCCCGGGGGTTTGAACACTGAAGCTTTCTTT
TRBV29-1	TRBJ2-7	.	few	CSVVTWSYEQYF	TGCAGCGTTGTCACTTGGTCCTACGAGCAGTACTTC
TRBV6-2/TRBV6-3	TRBJ2-5	.	.	CASSLTGTADETQYF	TGTGCCAGCAGTTTAACCGGGACCGCCGACGAGACCCAGTACTTC
TRBV11-2	TRBJ2-3	.	.	CASSLVRLDTQYF	TGTGCCAGCAGCTTAGTTCGGTTAGATACGCAGTATTTT
TRBV5-6	TRBJ1-1	.	.	CASSFLLGPEAFF	TGTGCCAGCAGCTTCCTTCTGGGGCCTGAAGCTTTCTTT
TRBV3-1	TRBJ2-1	.	.	CASSGRLRGTNEQFF	TGTGCCAGCAGCGGACGGTTAAGGGGCACCAATGAGCAGTTCTTC
TRBV12-3/TRBV12-4	TRBJ2-3	.	.	CASSFLGGETGGADTQYF	TGTGCCAGCAGTTTCCTAGGGGGCGAAACGGGAGGGGCAGATACGCAGTATTTT
TRBV25-1	TRBJ2-5	.	.	CASAKGDQETQYF	TGTGCCAGCGCTAAGGGGGACCAAGAGACCCAGTACTTC
TRBV10-3	TRBJ2-5	TRBD1	.	CAISSGQGIQETQYF	TGTGCCATCAGCTCGGGACAGGGGATCCAAGAGACCCAGTACTTC
TRBV12-3/TRBV12-4	TRBJ2-5	.	few	CASSLSWDAGIEETQYF	TGTGCCAGCAGTTTAAGCTGGGACGCTGGAATTGAAGAGACCCAGTACTTC
TRBV7-9	TRBJ2-4	.	few	CASSLFGNGTLRNIQYF	TGTGCCAGCAGCTTATTTGGTAACGGGACGTTGAGAAACATTCAGTACTTC
TRBV5-6	TRBJ1-4	.	.	CASGGGRGRFEKLFF	TGTGCCAGCGGTGGGGGCCGGGGGCGATTTGAAAAACTGTTTTTT
TRBV10-3	TRBJ1-5	.	.	CAISAQGINQPQHF	TGTGCCATCAGCGCACAGGGAATCAATCAGCCCCAGCATTTT
TRBV5-5	TRBJ1-5	.	many	CASSPNRALGQPQHF	TGTGCCAGCAGCCCAAACAGGGCCCTCGGTCAGCCCCAGCATTTT
TRBV3-1	TRBJ2-6	TRBD1	.	CASSKGDRGSAGANVLTF	TGTGCCAGCAGCAAGGGGGACAGGGGATCGGCTGGGGCCAACGTCCTGACTTTC
TRBV28	TRBJ2-3	.	.	CASSPPLGPGGTQYF	TGTGCCAGCAGTCCTCCCCTGGGCCCCGGGGGTACGCAGTATTTT
TRBV4-3	TRBJ2-1	.	few	CASSHPGVQGYNEQFF	TGCGCCAGCAGCCACCCGGGGGTCCAGGGCTACAATGAGCAGTTCTTC
TRBV18	TRBJ2-3	TRBD2	.	CASSPNSLAGSTDTQYF	TGTGCCAGCTCACCAAACTCCCTAGCGGGGAGCACAGATACGCAGTATTTT
TRBV5-1	TRBJ2-3	.	few	CASSLNALAAQYF	TGCGCCAGCAGCTTGAATGCGCTAGCAGCGCAGTATTTT
TRBV14	TRBJ2-7	.	few	CASSPHFGVLYEQYF	TGTGCCAGCAGCCCTCATTTTGGGGTGTTGTACGAGCAGTACTTC
TRBV7-2	TRBJ2-5	.	.	CASSQRVGGQETQYF	TGTGCCAGCAGCCAGAGGGTGGGGGGCCAAGAGACCCAGTACTTC
TRBV9	TRBJ2-5	.	few	CASSVSPLAAGGETQYF	TGTGCCAGCAGCGTAAGTCCGTTGGCAGCCGGCGGTGAGACCCAGTACTTC